This T cell receptor (beta chain) was identified during a study of CXCR3-negative and CXCR3-positive naive CD8 T cells. The study made its TRB cDNA libraries by 5' RACE, adding UMI labels. No DNA is given; TCRdb re-called the 5' RACE reads and lists each CDR3 protein once. Across 70,000 to 100,000 distinct CDR3 sequences, the top ten clones capture over 1.5% of the sample. Study-wide results and limits: CXCR3-negative naive cells had less hydrophobic TRB CDR3s than did CXCR3-positive naive cells. Diversity was high in both naive subsets and much lower in memory cells.

The CDR3 sequence is 16 residues long. Germline CDR1 SGHNT, CDR2 YYREEE (reference sequence). Regarding this clonotype: No antigen is known for it.

This TCR came from a human donor in good health. Some clones in this sample may be carry-over from other donors' samples. Material: naive CXCR3- CD8+ T cells from blood. Subset of the sample: CD45RO-CCR7+CD27+CD95- naive CD8+ T cells lacking CXCR3 (TNR3-). The gene calls are TRBV5-4 and TRBJ1-1; there is no DNA to check the TCRdb D call of TRBD1. The CDR3 sequence is CASSSGIQGFNTEAFF.